Shown below are 28 T cell receptor beta chains from a single sample sequenced in a study of cytomegalovirus exposure and HLA in healthy donors. PCR primers comprised 60 Vbeta and 13 Jbeta primers. The data were produced by immunoSEQ multiplex PCR, yet TCRdb's version contains in-frame clones alone and is incomplete. The table has 200,000 or so clones, about four fifths seen once. The specimen was PBMCs. The receptors derive from a boy aged 5-17 years in good health and CMV-seronegative.

V usage is TRBV30 and J usage is TRBJ2-1, with D tentatively TRBD2 (5 bases). Deletions cut 2 bases from V and 2 bases from J, with 13 bases between. CDR1 GTSNPN and CDR2 SVGIG come from the germline V gene (reference sequence). CDR3 length: 15 amino acids. The CDR3 sequence: CAWSKTGSPYNEQFF. CDR3 nucleotides: TGTGCCTGGAGTAAAACGGGGAGCCCCTACAATGAGCAGTTCTTC.

The rearrangement joins TRBV7-3 to TRBJ1-2; TRBD1 is a possible D gene (6 bases). Trimming left V 8 bases short and J 2 bases short, with 21 bases between. This CDR3 contains 16 residues. The germline V gene encodes CDR1 SGHTA and CDR2 FQGTGA. The CDR3 DNA is TGTGCCAGCTCGGCGGGGGGGGCCGCCTCCAACTATGGCTACACCTTC. The encoded protein is CASSAGGAASNYGYTF.

This rearrangement joins TRBV5-6 to TRBJ1-5; 7 nucleotides align to TRBD1. This CDR3 contains 19 residues. J gave up 2 bases and V 6 bases, and 20 bases lay outside the gene matches. Per the germline V gene, CDR1 is SGHDT and CDR2 is YYEEEE. CDR3 in DNA: TGTGCCAGCACCTGGACTTTTGACAGGGTAACTAACGGCAATCAGCCCCAGCATTTT. Translating it yields CASTWTFDRVTNGNQPQHF. Full variable domain (missing parts from reference TRBV5-6 and TRBJ1-5): DAGVTQSPTHLIKTRGQQVTLRCSPKSGHDTVSWYQQALGQGPQFIFQYYEEEERQRGNFPDRFSGHQFPNYSSELNVNALLLGDSALYLCASTWTFDRVTNGNQPQHFGDGTRLSIL.

The chain is built from TRBV7-7 and TRBJ1-4; D is undetermined. This CDR3 is built from 15 residues. The germline CDR1 and CDR2 sequences are SSHAT and FNYEAQ (reference sequence). The CDR3 here is CASRTTLATNEKLFF. The CDR3 bases are TGTGCTTCCCGTACGACACTTGCAACTAATGAAAAACTGTTTTTT.

This chain joins TRBV19 and TRBJ2-6; D is possibly TRBD2 (5 bases). Germline V CDR1 and CDR2: LNHDA, SQIVND (reference sequence). This CDR3 spans 15 amino acids. The V end was cut by 1 base, the J end by 2 bases, with 6 bases between. CDR3 loop: CASSIGETGANVLTF. In DNA form, the CDR3 reads TGTGCCAGTAGTATAGGGGAGACTGGGGCCAACGTCCTGACTTTC.

This clone was detected once. The gene calls are TRBV30 and TRBJ1-2; 7 nucleotides agree with TRBD1. Trimming cost V 1 base and J 3 bases; bases outside gene matches: 8. The CDR3 length is 15 residues. Germline CDR1 GTSNPN, CDR2 SVGIG (reference sequence). CDR3 region: CAWSGPTGSDYGYTF. CDR3 DNA sequence: TGTGCCTGGAGTGGGCCGACAGGGTCTGACTATGGCTACACCTTC.

CDR3 residues: CASSWATGSYGYTF. The CDR3 nucleotides read TGCGCCAGCAGTTGGGCAACGGGGTCCTATGGCTACACCTTC. The chain links TRBV5-1 to TRBJ1-2; D uncertain. The V end lost 5 bases, the J end lost 4 bases, and 15 bases lay between the germline ends. Germline assignment: CDR1 SGHRS and CDR2 YFSETQ. The length of the CDR3 is 14 residues.

This clone was seen a single time. The chain combines TRBV27 with TRBJ1-2; weak D call: TRBD1 (6 bases). This CDR3 has 15 amino acids. The V end lost 3 bases, the J end lost 8 bases, and 19 bases lay between the germline ends. In germline, CDR1 is MNHEY, CDR2 SMNVEV (reference sequence). Here the CDR3 reads CASSFLSPGGRGYTF. DNA for the CDR3: TGTGCCAGCAGTTTCCTGTCCCCGGGGGGGCGAGGCTACACCTTC.

This chain connects TRBV5-1 to TRBJ1-1, with 10 bases matching TRBD1. The CDR3 covers 15 residues. Germline V lookup: CDR1 SGHRS, CDR2 YFSETQ. V lost 1 base to trimming and J lost 5 bases; unmatched junction nucleotides: 5. The CDR3 DNA sequence: TGCGCCAGCAGCTTGCGGACAGGGGGTGTGACTGAAGCTTTCTTT. Encoded protein: CASSLRTGGVTEAFF.

J is TRBJ2-7 and V is TRBV6-6; 7 nucleotides match TRBD1. The germline gives CDR1 MNHNY, CDR2 SVGAGI (reference sequence). The CDR3 spans 14 residues. J gave up 6 bases and V 7 bases, and 12 bases lay outside the gene matches. The CDR3 region is CASNLGTELGEQYF. CDR3 coding DNA: TGTGCCAGCAACTTGGGGACAGAGTTAGGCGAGCAGTACTTC.

The chain employs TRBV28 and TRBJ1-1; the D is unclear. Germline V gene data show CDR1 as MDHEN and CDR2 as SYDVKM. V dropped 6 bases and J dropped 0 bases, with 8 bases sitting between them. This CDR3 is 13 amino acids long. The CDR3 coding sequence is TGTGCCAGCAGGTGGCAGATGAACACTGAAGCTTTCTTT. This encodes CASRWQMNTEAFF.

The chain links TRBV19 to TRBJ2-5; a possible D gene is TRBD1 (5 bases). Germline-derived CDR1 and CDR2 are LNHDA and SQIVND (reference sequence). V lost 3 bases and J 0 bases, leaving 11 bases between the germline ends. The CDR3 has 15 residues. CDR3 in amino acids: CASSINRLYQETQYF. The CDR3 nucleotides are TGTGCCAGTAGTATCAACAGGCTGTACCAAGAGACCCAGTACTTC.

The sample holds one count of this clone. The J gene is TRBJ1-5, the V gene TRBV6-6; 12 bases agree with TRBD1. Germline-derived CDR1 and CDR2 are MNHNY and SVGAGI (reference sequence). The CDR3 sequence is 15 residues long. Trimming cost V 6 bases and J 2 bases; bases outside gene matches: 2. In DNA form, the CDR3 reads TGTGCCAGCAGGGGACAGGGGGCAGGCAATCAGCCCCAGCATTTT. Protein sequence: CASRGQGAGNQPQHF.

The J gene is TRBJ2-2, the V gene TRBV5-1; D possibly corresponds to TRBD1 (5 bases). Germline assignment: CDR1 SGHRS and CDR2 YFSETQ. Trimming stripped 4 bases from V and 5 bases from J, with 12 bases between. The CDR3 length is 14 residues. This CDR3 is CASSGEPGTGELFF. CDR3 sequence (DNA): TGCGCCAGCAGCGGGGAACCAGGGACCGGGGAGCTGTTTTTT.

In its sample, this clone was seen once. J is TRBJ2-7 and V is TRBV9, with 8 positions matching TRBD2. From germline, CDR1 is SGDLS and CDR2 YYNGEE. V was pared by 4 bases and J by 5 bases, with 11 bases of the junction left unmatched. This CDR3 spans 15 amino acids. The CDR3 sequence: CASSPSAGGDDEQYF. The CDR3 bases are TGTGCCAGCAGCCCATCTGCGGGGGGCGATGACGAGCAGTACTTC.

The chain joins TRBV6-5 to TRBJ1-3; a weak D match, TRBD1 (6 bases). The germline gives CDR1 MNHEY, CDR2 SVGAGI. Trimming shortened V by 8 bases and J by 2 bases, and 16 bases separated the two germline ends. The CDR3 extends over 15 amino acids. The CDR3 loop reads CASRPDRRTGNTIYF. CDR3 nucleotides: TGTGCCAGCCGCCCGGACAGACGGACTGGAAACACCATATATTTT.

The chain uses TRBV5-1 and TRBJ2-2; D is unclear. Deletions cut 3 bases from V and 11 bases from J, with 11 bases between. The length of the CDR3 is 12 residues. The germline gives CDR1 SGHRS, CDR2 YFSETQ. The DNA of the CDR3 is TGCGCCAGCAGCTCCGACACGGTAGAGCTGTTTTTT. Amino acids: CASSSDTVELFF.

The rearrangement links TRBV5-1 to TRBJ2-3, with a tentative D call TRBD2 (5 bases). Germline V gene lookup returns CDR1 SGHRS and CDR2 YFSETQ. The CDR3 is 12 residues long. V gave up 7 bases and J gave up 4 bases, with 10 bases separating them. CDR3 coding DNA: TGCGCCAGCGGGAGTAGGGCAGATACGCAGTATTTT. Its protein is CASGSRADTQYF.

This clone has only a few counts. The V gene is TRBV13, the J gene TRBJ1-1, with D unresolved. Germline values: CDR1 PRHDT, CDR2 FYEKMQ (reference sequence). The CDR3 is 14 amino acids. The V end lost 0 bases, the J end lost 0 bases, and 5 bases lay between the germline ends. DNA for the CDR3: TGTGCCAGCAGCTTAGGTCAGTTGAACACTGAAGCTTTCTTT. Translation gives CASSLGQLNTEAFF.

J is TRBJ1-2 and V is TRBV5-1; tentatively, D is TRBD1 (5 bases). Trimming removed 0 bases at V and 4 bases at J, with 10 bases between. The CDR3 sequence is 14 residues long. Germline assignment: CDR1 SGHRS and CDR2 YFSETQ. CDR3 in amino acids: CASSLEGLIYGYTF. CDR3 bases: TGCGCCAGCAGCTTGGAGGGACTGATCTATGGCTACACCTTC.

The chain couples TRBV27 to TRBJ2-4, with 9 bases that match TRBD2. The CDR3 runs to 18 residues. Germline lookup yields CDR1 MNHEY and CDR2 SMNVEV (reference sequence). The ends lost 5 bases at V and 0 bases at J; junction bases unmatched: 11. The CDR3 is CASSPDSGGLGAKNIQYF. CDR3 DNA sequence: TGTGCCAGCAGTCCCGATAGCGGGGGCCTGGGAGCCAAAAACATTCAGTACTTC.

The chain combines TRBV30 with TRBJ1-2; TRBD1 matches at 10 bases. After removal of 7 bases from V and 4 bases from J, the junction contained 9 bases not matched to a gene. This CDR3 comprises 14 residues. In germline, CDR1 is GTSNPN, CDR2 SVGIG (reference sequence). CDR3 sequence: CASTGGQGTYGYTF. The CDR3 coding sequence is TGTGCCTCCACAGGGGGACAGGGGACCTATGGCTACACCTTC.

The rearrangement links TRBV6-6 to TRBJ2-1, with 8 bases identical to TRBD2. Trimming took 4 bases from V and 10 from J; bases not matched to a gene: 9. Germline V gene data show CDR1 as MNHNY and CDR2 as SVGAGI (reference sequence). The CDR3 contains 14 residues. The CDR3 DNA reads TGTGCCAGCAGTTCGGGGGGGGCCCCAGGAGAGCAGTTCTTC. Protein sequence: CASSSGGAPGEQFF.

The chain has TRBV27 and TRBJ1-6, with 7 bases that match TRBD1. Looked up from germline, CDR1 is MNHEY and CDR2 is SMNVEV (reference sequence). CDR3 length: 14 residues. Trimming removed 10 bases from V and 7 bases from J; junction bases left unmatched: 10. The CDR3 loop is CATSDRAMNSPLHF. The CDR3, as DNA: TGTGCCACATCCGACAGGGCGATGAATTCACCCCTCCACTTT.

The chain combines TRBV5-1 with TRBJ2-2; D ambiguous. The V and J ends lost 0 bases and 1 base respectively, with 7 bases between them. The CDR3 length is 15 residues. Germline V gene lookup returns CDR1 SGHRS and CDR2 YFSETQ. CDR3 bases: TGCGCCAGCAGCTTGGACACGGGGAACACCGGGGAGCTGTTTTTT. Encoded protein: CASSLDTGNTGELFF. Filled out from reference TRBV5-1 and TRBJ2-2, the complete variable domain reads KAGVTQTPRYLIKTRGQQVTLSCSPISGHRSVSWYQQTPGQGLQFLFEYFSETQRNKGNFPGRFSGRQFSNSRSEMNVSTLELGDSALYLCASSLDTGNTGELFFGEGSRLTVL.

The J gene is TRBJ1-3, the V gene TRBV5-1, with D perhaps TRBD1 (5 bases). CDR3 size: 14 residues. Trimming left V 1 base short and J 2 bases short, with 7 bases between. The germline V gene encodes CDR1 SGHRS and CDR2 YFSETQ. The CDR3 region has the DNA TGCGCCAGCAGCTTGACAGGCCCTGGAAACACCATATATTTT. Translation gives CASSLTGPGNTIYF.

This clone was seen a handful of times. V usage is TRBV28 and J usage is TRBJ1-2, with TRBD1 matching over 9 bases. J lost 4 bases, V lost 6 bases, and 6 bases had no gene match. There are 14 residues in the CDR3. Germline V gene lookup returns CDR1 MDHEN and CDR2 SYDVKM. CDR3 in amino acids: CASSGGQGTYGYTF. CDR3 DNA: TGTGCCAGCAGCGGTGGACAGGGGACCTATGGCTACACCTTC.

This clone was detected a few times. This sequence joins TRBV19 and TRBJ2-7; 8 bases fit TRBD1. The CDR3 has 19 amino acids. After removal of 5 bases from V and 3 bases from J, the junction contained 21 bases not matched to a gene. Germline V lookup: CDR1 LNHDA, CDR2 SQIVND (reference sequence). Here the CDR3 DNA reads TGTGCCAGTAGTGGCAGGGGGCGACGCGACGAGAAGAGTAACTACGAGCAGTACTTC. Translation: CASSGRGRRDEKSNYEQYF.